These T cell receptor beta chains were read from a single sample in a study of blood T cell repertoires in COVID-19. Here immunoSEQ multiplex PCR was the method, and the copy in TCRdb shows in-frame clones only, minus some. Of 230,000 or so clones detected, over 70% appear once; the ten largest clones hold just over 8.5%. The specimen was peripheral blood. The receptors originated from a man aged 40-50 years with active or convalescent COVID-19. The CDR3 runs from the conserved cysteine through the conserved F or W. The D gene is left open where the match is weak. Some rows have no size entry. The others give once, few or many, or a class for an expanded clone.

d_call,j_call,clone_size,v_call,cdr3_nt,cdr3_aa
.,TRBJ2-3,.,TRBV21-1,TGTGCCAGCAGAAGACTAGCGGGAGGGCCAGTGTTCCCAGATACGCAGTATTTT,CASRRLAGGPVFPDTQYF
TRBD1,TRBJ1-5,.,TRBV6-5,TGTGCCAGTGACAGGGGGCGCGGTCAGCCCCAGCATTTT,CASDRGRGQPQHF
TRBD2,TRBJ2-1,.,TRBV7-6,TGTGCCAGCAGCCCCGCCGGGACTAGCGGGAGCTATGAGCAGTTCTTC,CASSPAGTSGSYEQFF
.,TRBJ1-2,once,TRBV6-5,TGTGCCAGCTCTGTTAAAGCGGATTATGGCTACACCTTC,CASSVKADYGYTF
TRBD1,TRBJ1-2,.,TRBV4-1,TGCGCCAGCAGCCAACCTCTGACAGGGAGCTATGGCTACACCTTC,CASSQPLTGSYGYTF
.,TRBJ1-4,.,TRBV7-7,TGTGCTAGCAGCCCGGGGATTGGGGGGTATAATGAAAAACTGTTTTTT,CASSPGIGGYNEKLFF
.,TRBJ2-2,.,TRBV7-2,TGTGCCAGCAGCTCGGTCCAGGGGACCGGGGAGCTGTTTTTT,CASSSVQGTGELFF
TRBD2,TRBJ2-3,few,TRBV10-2,TGCGCCAGCAGGAGGGCTAGCGGGAGCTCTGATACGCAGTATTTT,CASRRASGSSDTQYF
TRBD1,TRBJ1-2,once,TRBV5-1,TGCGCCAGCAGCCAGGGACAGGGTTACGGCTACACCTTC,CASSQGQGYGYTF
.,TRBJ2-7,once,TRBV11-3,TGTGCCAGCAGCAAGACAGGAAATTTCTACGAGCAGTACTTC,CASSKTGNFYEQYF
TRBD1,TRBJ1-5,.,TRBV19,TGTGCCAGTAGTTCTTTACGACAGGGGCCGTATAGCAATCAGCCCCAGCATTTT,CASSSLRQGPYSNQPQHF
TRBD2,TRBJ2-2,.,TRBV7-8,TGTGCCAGCAGCCAAAGGACTAGCGGGGGGGCCTTAACCGGGGAGCTGTTTTTT,CASSQRTSGGALTGELFF
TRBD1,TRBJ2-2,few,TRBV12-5,TGTGCTAGTGGTTCCAGGGGGCTCGCCACCGGGGAGCTGTTTTTT,CASGSRGLATGELFF
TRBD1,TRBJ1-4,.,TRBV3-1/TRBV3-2,TGTGCCAGCAGCCCTCACGACAGGGCCCTTAGTCTTTTAACTAATGAAAAACTGTTTTTT,CASSPHDRALSLLTNEKLFF
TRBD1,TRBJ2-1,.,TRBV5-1,TGCGCCAGCAGTTCTTATACAGGGGGCATCGGCAATGAGCAGTTCTTC,CASSSYTGGIGNEQFF
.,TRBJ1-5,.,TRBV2,TGTGCCAGCAAGAGGGCAGCGGGCAATCAGCCCCAGCATTTT,CASKRAAGNQPQHF
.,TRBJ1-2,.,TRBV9,TGTGCCAGCAGCGCGAGGGGGACCGGTTTTGGCTACACCTTC,CASSARGTGFGYTF
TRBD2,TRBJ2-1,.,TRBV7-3,TGTGCCAGCAGCTTATCGGGGACTAGCGGGGGCAATGAGCAGTTCTTC,CASSLSGTSGGNEQFF
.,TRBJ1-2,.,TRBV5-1,TGCGCCAGCAGCTTGGGGCGGCAGAACTATGGCTACACCTTC,CASSLGRQNYGYTF
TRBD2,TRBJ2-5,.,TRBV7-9,TGTGCCAGCAGTTTTAGCGGGAGTGGGGGTGAGACCCAGTACTTC,CASSFSGSGGETQYF
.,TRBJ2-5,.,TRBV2,TGTGCCAGCACCTTACTCGGGGGAGGCGAGACCCAGTACTTC,CASTLLGGGETQYF
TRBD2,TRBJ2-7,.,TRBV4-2,TGTGCCAGCAGCCAAGATAGCGGGGGGGGATACGAGCAGTACTTC,CASSQDSGGGYEQYF
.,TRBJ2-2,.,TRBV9,TGTGCCAGCAGCGTAGGTGGGGCGGTCACCGGGGAGCTGTTTTTT,CASSVGGAVTGELFF
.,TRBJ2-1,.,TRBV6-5,TGTGCCAGCAGGACGAGGGGGAACTACAATGAGCAGTTCTTC,CASRTRGNYNEQFF
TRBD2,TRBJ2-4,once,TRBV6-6,TGTGCCAGCAGTTACTCCCTTAGCGGGAGAGGTGACATTCAGTACTTC,CASSYSLSGRGDIQYF
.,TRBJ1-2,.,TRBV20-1,TGCAGTGCTAGATCGGATGGCTACACCTTC,CSARSDGYTF
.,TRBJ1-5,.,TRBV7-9,TGTGCCAGCAGCCCCGGCATCAGCAGGATCAATCAGCCCCAGCATTTT,CASSPGISRINQPQHF
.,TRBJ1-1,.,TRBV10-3,TGTGCCATCAGCCCGGGGGGGGGCGAGCGGGACACTGAAGCTTTCTTT,CAISPGGGERDTEAFF
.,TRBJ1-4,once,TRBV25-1,TGTGCCAGCAGTGAATCGACAGTCAGTAATGAAAAACTGTTTTTT,CASSESTVSNEKLFF
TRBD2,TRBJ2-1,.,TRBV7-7,TGTGCTAGCAGCTTACGGCTAGCGGATACCTACAATGAGCAGTTCTTC,CASSLRLADTYNEQFF
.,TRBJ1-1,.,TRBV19,TGTGCCAGTAGTATCCCCTCCGGGACTGAAGCTTTCTTT,CASSIPSGTEAFF
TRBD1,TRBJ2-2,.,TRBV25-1,TGTGCCAGCGGGGACAGGGTGTTGAACGGGGAGCTGTTTTTT,CASGDRVLNGELFF
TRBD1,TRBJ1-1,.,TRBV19,TGTGCCAGTAGTATAGAACAGGGGGGATTCACTGAAGCTTTCTTT,CASSIEQGGFTEAFF
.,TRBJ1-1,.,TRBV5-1,TGCGCCAGCAGCTTGCAGGGCAGCTTGAACACTGAAGCTTTCTTT,CASSLQGSLNTEAFF
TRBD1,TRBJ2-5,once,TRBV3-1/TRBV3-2,TGTGCCAGCAGCCAGGGACAGGTCCAAGAGACCCAGTACTTC,CASSQGQVQETQYF
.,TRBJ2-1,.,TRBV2,TGTGCCAGCAGTGACAGGTTCGGTTACAATGAGCAGTTCTTC,CASSDRFGYNEQFF
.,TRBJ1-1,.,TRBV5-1,TGCGCCAGCAGCACTAGGGAACAGGGTAGAAACACTGAAGCTTTCTTT,CASSTREQGRNTEAFF
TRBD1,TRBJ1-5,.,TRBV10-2,TGCGCCAGCAGTGAGTCTAGGGACAGAAATCAGCCCCAGCATTTT,CASSESRDRNQPQHF
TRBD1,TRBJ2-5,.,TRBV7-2,TGTGCCAGCAGCTGGATAACGGGACAGCAAGAGACCCAGTACTTC,CASSWITGQQETQYF
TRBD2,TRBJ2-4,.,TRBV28,TGTGCCAGCAGCCTCCCTAATAGCGGGAGATGGGGGGAAAACATTCAGTACTTC,CASSLPNSGRWGENIQYF
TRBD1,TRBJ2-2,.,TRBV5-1,TGCGCCAGCACCAGAGTGGCAGGGGGCACATCGGGCACCGGGGAGCTGTTTTTT,CASTRVAGGTSGTGELFF
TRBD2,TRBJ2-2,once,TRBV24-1,TGTGCCACCAGTGATTGGAGCGGGACTAACACCGGGGAGCTGTTTTTT,CATSDWSGTNTGELFF
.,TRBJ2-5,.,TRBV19,TGTGCCAGTAGTACCCAGGGATACTTCCAAGAGACCCAGTACTTC,CASSTQGYFQETQYF
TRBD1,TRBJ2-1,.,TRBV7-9,TGTGCCAGCAGCTCGACAGGGGGCGCGATGGATGAGCAGTTCTTC,CASSSTGGAMDEQFF
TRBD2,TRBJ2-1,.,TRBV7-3,TGTGCCAGCAGCTCCTACGTAGCGGGTCTGCGGAATGAGCAGTTCTTC,CASSSYVAGLRNEQFF